This T cell receptor (beta chain) was identified during a study of stem cell transplantation in POMP-related autoinflammatory disease. Findings and caveats of the study: A trend toward lower repertoire diversity and greater clonality appeared in every analyzed T-cell subset of PRAID patients. Unique TRB V-J gene pairings were limited in number in patients with PRAID.

Germline V gene data show CDR1 as SNHLY and CDR2 as FYNNEI. The CDR3 is 16 residues long. Trimming took off 4 bases at V and 3 bases at J, with 17 bases between the two ends. Data came from immunoSEQ multiplex PCR; TCRdb stores just in-frame clones and leaves some out. The sample has approximately 6,900 clones, roughly 80% seen once. Regarding this clone: Its antigen is not identified.

The chain joins TRBV2 to TRBJ2-3; D possibly matches TRBD1 or TRBD2 (5 bases each). Sequencing was carried out using a CXCR5-defined cell subset from PBMCs. The TCR originated in a human donor in good health. CDR3 residues: CASSVTLGVRTDTQYF. The CDR3 nucleotides are TGTGCCAGCAGTGTAACACTAGGGGTTCGGACAGATACGCAGTATTTT.